A single T cell receptor (beta chain) is shown here with its context. Its target is not known. The assay ran at deep level. Using immunoSEQ multiplex PCR, the repertoire was profiled, and TCRdb retains in-frame clones only, with some absent. The sample includes nearly 600,000 clones, around 95% of them seen just once. Germline V gives CDR1 MDHEN, CDR2 SYDVKM. The V segment lost 6 bases and the J segment 4 bases; nucleotides outside the gene matches: 10. The CDR3 contains 16 residues. The source of the sample is a study of shared clonotypes between healthy human individuals. Study outcomes and limitations: Naive CD4 clonotype sharing across a few donors was about 5%.

CD45RO-negative cells were positively selected for CCR7, leaving out terminally differentiated effector memory CD45RA+ cells. The sample consisted of naive CD8+ T cells sorted from blood. The chain has TRBV28 and TRBJ1-3, with 9 bases lining up with TRBD1. This clonotype originated in a young woman in good health. CDR3 in DNA: TGTGCCAGCAGAGTACCGGGACAGGGAGTAGGAAACACCATATATTTT. Translated: CASRVPGQGVGNTIYF. The whole variable domain, filled in from reference TRBV28 and TRBJ1-3, reads DVKVTQSSRYLVKRTGEKVFLECVQDMDHENMFWYRQDPGLGLRLIYFSYDVKMKEKGDIPEGYSVSREKKERFSLILESASTNQTSMYLCASRVPGQGVGNTIYFGEGSWLTVV.